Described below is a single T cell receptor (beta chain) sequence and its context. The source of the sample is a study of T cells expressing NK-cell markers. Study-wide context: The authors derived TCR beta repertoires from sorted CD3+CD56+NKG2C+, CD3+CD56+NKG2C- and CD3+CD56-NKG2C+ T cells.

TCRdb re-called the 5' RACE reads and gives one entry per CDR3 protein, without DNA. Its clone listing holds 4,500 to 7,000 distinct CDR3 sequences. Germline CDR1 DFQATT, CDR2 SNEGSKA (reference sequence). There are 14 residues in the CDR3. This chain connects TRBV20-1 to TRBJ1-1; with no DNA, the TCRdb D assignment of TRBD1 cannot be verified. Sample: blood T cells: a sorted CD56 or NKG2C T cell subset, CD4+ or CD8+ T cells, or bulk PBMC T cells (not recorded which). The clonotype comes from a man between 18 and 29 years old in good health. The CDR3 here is CSASQPGGVTEAFF.